This T cell receptor (beta chain) derives from a study of T cells after yellow fever vaccination (dated by TCRdb to the late 2010s). Concerning the study at large: The SMART-Seq v4 Ultra Low Input RNA kit was used to prepare libraries from fractions with low cell numbers. To track T-cell clones before and after primary and booster YFV17D yellow fever vaccination, bulk TCR alpha and beta repertoires were sequenced longitudinally. Two healthy male donors, one aged 18 to 30 and one aged 30 to 40 years, were included in the cohort. Blood was collected at multiple timepoints before and after primary and secondary immunization, and bulk PBMC replicates and cell subsets were isolated. General findings and caveats noted by the study authors: FACS-sorted repertoires could contain abundant contaminating clonotypes from the bulk population, so computational filtering was required. A small share of clonotypes was detected in both CD4 and CD8 compartments, with the overlap likely arising from convergent recombination. Compared with the primary T-cell response, the secondary T-cell response was faster but weaker, reaching its peak on day 5 rather than on day 15. After the booster, most of the clones that had expanded following primary vaccination were detected again (about 95% of CD4 and around nine tenths of CD8), which suggests that memory was broadly maintained. Only two donors were included in the study, so the extent to which the findings can be generalized is limited.

V and J are truncated by 3 bases and 5 bases respectively, leaving an intervening sequence of 14 bases. The CDR3 covers 15 residues, taking in both the cysteine and the phenylalanine. The sequence is cut down to CDR3 DNA, 45 bases in frame from base 1. Looking up the germline V gene yields CDR1 MGHDK and CDR2 SYGVNS. Details on this clonotype: This receptor's antigen is unknown. No per-base quality is available; no much larger clone lies one base away.

What this sample's treatment or condition label stands for: live attenuated yellow fever vaccine strain. At every blood-draw timepoint, two biological replicates of bulk PBMCs were collected. PBMCs were isolated from peripheral blood using a standard Ficoll-Paque protocol. TriZol was used to extract RNA from bulk PBMCs, CD4 and CD8 fractions, and dextramer-positive and dextramer-negative fractions. TCR cDNA was synthesized by 5'RACE template switching, which introduced a universal primer site and unique molecular identifiers. Priming for cDNA synthesis came from both the TCR alpha and TCR beta constant segments. Library amplification used two PCR steps, and the second PCR step added sample barcodes and sequencing adapters. Sequencing of libraries was done on Illumina HiSeq 2500 (2x100 bp) or NovaSeq (2x150 bp). The source study handled its data this way. Demultiplexing of reads and collapsing into UMI consensus sequences were performed with MIGEC, and V(D)J alignment was carried out with MiXCR. Using edgeR on replicate PBMC samples, clonotypes were called vaccine-responding if FDR was below 0.01 and the log2 fold change was above 5 up to day 15. Each bulk clonotype was labeled CD4 or CD8 based on which sequenced repertoire, CD4 or CD8, contained the clonotype at higher abundance. The raw public data were reprocessed by TCRdb itself: fastp quality trimming at Q25, MiXCR clonotype calling, in-frame beta chains only. Identical CDR3 proteins give one entry, which carries the most common genes and DNA. TCRdb assigned the V and J calls; the authors' analysis was not used. Present in this sample are 300,000 to 350,000 distinct CDR3 sequences, roughly 7.5% of which were seen just once. The top ten hold approximately 15% of the sample.

Here the chain combines TRBV25-1 and TRBJ2-4; the D gene is not confidently resolved. Sequencing was performed on PBMCs, taken roughly 46 days after the first yellow fever vaccination. This clonotype was obtained from a man between 18 and 35 years old who received the YFV17D yellow fever vaccine. The CDR3 loop reads CASSDGQNRENIQYF. The DNA is TGTGCCAGCAGTGATGGGCAGAACAGAGAAAACATTCAGTACTTC.